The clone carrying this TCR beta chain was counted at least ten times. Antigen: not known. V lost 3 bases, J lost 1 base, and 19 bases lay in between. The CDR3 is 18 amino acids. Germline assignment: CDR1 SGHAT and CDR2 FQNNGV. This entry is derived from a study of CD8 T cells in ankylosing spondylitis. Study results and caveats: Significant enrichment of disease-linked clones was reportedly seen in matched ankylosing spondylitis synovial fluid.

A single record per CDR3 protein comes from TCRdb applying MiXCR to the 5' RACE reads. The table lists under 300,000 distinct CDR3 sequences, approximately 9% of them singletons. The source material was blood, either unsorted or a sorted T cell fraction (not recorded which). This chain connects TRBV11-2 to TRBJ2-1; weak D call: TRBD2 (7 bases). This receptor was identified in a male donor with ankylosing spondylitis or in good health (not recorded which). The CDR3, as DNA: TGTGCCAGCAGCTTTTTCGCTCCGGGGGGCACTTCCTACAATGAGCAGTTCTTC. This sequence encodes CASSFFAPGGTSYNEQFF.